The rows below give T cell receptor beta chains drawn from one sample of a study of identical twins. MiXCR, run by TCRdb on the 5' RACE reads, gives a single entry per CDR3 protein. Of about 720,000 distinct CDR3 sequences in the sample, less than 10% were seen once. The same specimen was also included in a second study, on yellow fever vaccine responses in identical twins.

Sequencing input: PBMCs. The receptors originated from a woman younger than 30 in good health. CDR3s include the opening cysteine and the closing phenylalanine or tryptophan. The order of the fields is CDR3 length, V gene, CDR3 protein.

length: 15; V: TRBV18; CDR3: CASSPLPGSDYGYTF
length: 15; V: TRBV9; CDR3: CASSAGQVSYNEQSF
length: 14; V: TRBV7-2; CDR3: CASSLSSREDGYTF
length: 18; V: TRBV11-2; CDR3: CASSLVVGGGRNTGELFF
length: 17; V: TRBV11-2; CDR3: CASSLARASGRSDTQYF
length: 15; V: TRBV5-1; CDR3: CASTNSDGPDYEQYF
length: 13; V: TRBV20-1; CDR3: CSALNGGGDEQYF
length: 17; V: TRBV7-8; CDR3: CASSLPVGTAITGELFF
length: 21; V: TRBV20-1; CDR3: CSARDSWRQGANSRSQETQYF
length: 14; V: TRBV12-5; CDR3: CASGFGRADNEQFF
length: 13; V: TRBV19; CDR3: CASSRGPNQPQHF
length: 14; V: TRBV4-1; CDR3: CASSFSGTVDTQYF
length: 13; V: TRBV27; CDR3: CASSPLAGNTQYF
length: 17; V: TRBV15; CDR3: CATSRDPREDSFYEQFF
length: 13; V: TRBV29-1; CDR3: CSVGFPRNNEQFF
length: 11; V: TRBV29-1; CDR3: CSVGDRGEQYF
length: 15; V: TRBV2; CDR3: CASGEGSPAVTEAFF
length: 14; V: TRBV14; CDR3: CASSQETGFPGYTF
length: 16; V: TRBV27; CDR3: CASSSDRGLISNEQFF
length: 13; V: TRBV4-3; CDR3: CASSPRAYYEQYF
length: 15; V: TRBV11-1; CDR3: CASSSSQGPYYGYTF
length: 13; V: TRBV29-1; CDR3: CSVEGVSYNEQFF
length: 13; V: TRBV12-3/TRBV12-4; CDR3: CASSRLTYNEQFF
length: 14; V: TRBV12-5; CDR3: CASAMGVSTDTQYF
length: 14; V: TRBV29-1; CDR3: CSVEGYRGTDTQYF
length: 18; V: TRBV5-1; CDR3: CASSLYPTSGSSTDTQYF
length: 15; V: TRBV7-2; CDR3: CASSLVGQGDYGYTF
length: 11; V: TRBV12-3/TRBV12-4; CDR3: CASRINTEAFF
length: 15; V: TRBV12-3/TRBV12-4; CDR3: CASNVQGPQMIGYTF
length: 16; V: TRBV7-2; CDR3: CASTKMLGQYTGELFF
length: 15; V: TRBV14; CDR3: CASSQGTSGIGEQFF
length: 15; V: TRBV4-3; CDR3: CASSQAGGVTDTQYF
length: 12; V: TRBV6-2/TRBV6-3; CDR3: CASRDRANEQYF
length: 17; V: TRBV15; CDR3: CATSRGVRGGGTDTQYF
length: 13; V: TRBV12-3/TRBV12-4; CDR3: CASSTKKNQPQHF
length: 14; V: TRBV6-1; CDR3: CASRRQLLNTEAFF
length: 16; V: TRBV29-1; CDR3: CSVGGQLGQRPYEQYF
length: 12; V: TRBV29-1; CDR3: CSVEVGTSTQYF
length: 11; V: TRBV7-9; CDR3: CASSLVDEQYF
length: 13; V: TRBV7-2; CDR3: CASSLERRETQYF
length: 16; V: TRBV20-1; CDR3: CSARDPIGAPASEQFF
length: 14; V: TRBV5-1; CDR3: CASSAGTAPYEQYF